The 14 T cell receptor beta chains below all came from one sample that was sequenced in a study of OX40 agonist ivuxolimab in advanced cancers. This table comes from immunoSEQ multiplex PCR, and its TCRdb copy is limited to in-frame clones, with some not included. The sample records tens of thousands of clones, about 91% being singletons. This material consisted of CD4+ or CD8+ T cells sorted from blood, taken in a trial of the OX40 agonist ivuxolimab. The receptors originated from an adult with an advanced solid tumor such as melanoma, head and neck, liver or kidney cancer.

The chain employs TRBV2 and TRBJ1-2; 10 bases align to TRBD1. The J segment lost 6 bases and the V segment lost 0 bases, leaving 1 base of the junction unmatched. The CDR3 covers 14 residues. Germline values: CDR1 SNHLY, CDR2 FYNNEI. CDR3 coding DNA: TGTGCCAGCAGTGAAGCGGGGACAGGGGATGGCTACACCTTC. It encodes CASSEAGTGDGYTF.

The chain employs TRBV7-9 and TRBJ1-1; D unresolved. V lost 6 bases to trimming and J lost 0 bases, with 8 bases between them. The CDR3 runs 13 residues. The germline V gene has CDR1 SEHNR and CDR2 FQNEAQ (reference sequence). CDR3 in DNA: TGTGCCAGCAGTGGGTTCATGAACACTGAAGCTTTCTTT. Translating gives CASSGFMNTEAFF.

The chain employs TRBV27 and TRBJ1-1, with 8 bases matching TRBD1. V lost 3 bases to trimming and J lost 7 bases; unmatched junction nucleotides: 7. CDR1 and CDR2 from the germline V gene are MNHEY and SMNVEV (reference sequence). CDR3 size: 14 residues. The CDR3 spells CASSFRGQGLEAFF. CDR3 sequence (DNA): TGTGCCAGCAGTTTTCGCGGACAGGGCCTTGAAGCTTTCTTT.

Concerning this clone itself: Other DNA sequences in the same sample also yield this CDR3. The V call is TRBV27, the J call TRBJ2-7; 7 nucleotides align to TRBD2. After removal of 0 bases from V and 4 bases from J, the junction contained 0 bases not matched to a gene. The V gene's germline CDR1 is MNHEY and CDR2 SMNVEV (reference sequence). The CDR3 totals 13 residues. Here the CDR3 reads CASSLSGGYEQYF. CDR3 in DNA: TGTGCCAGCAGTTTATCGGGGGGGTACGAGCAGTACTTC.

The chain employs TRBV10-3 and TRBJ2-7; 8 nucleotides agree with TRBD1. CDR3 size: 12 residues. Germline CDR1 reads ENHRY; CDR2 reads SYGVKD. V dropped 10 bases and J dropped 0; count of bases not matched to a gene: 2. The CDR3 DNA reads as TGTGCCACGACAGGGGCCTCCTACGAGCAGTACTTC. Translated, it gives CATTGASYEQYF.

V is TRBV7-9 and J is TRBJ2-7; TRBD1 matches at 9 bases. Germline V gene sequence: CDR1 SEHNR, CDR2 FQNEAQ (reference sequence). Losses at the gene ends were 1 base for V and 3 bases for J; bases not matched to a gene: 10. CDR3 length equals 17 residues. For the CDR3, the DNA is TGTGCCAGCAGCTTAGAAGGATGGGGACAGGGATACTACGAGCAGTACTTC. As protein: CASSLEGWGQGYYEQYF.

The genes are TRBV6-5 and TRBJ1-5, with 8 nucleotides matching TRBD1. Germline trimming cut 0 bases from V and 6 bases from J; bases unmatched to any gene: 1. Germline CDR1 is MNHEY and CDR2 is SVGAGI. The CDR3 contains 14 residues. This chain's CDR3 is CASSYSQGAQPQHF. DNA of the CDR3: TGTGCCAGCAGTTACTCCCAGGGGGCTCAGCCCCAGCATTTT.

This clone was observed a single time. Written as DNA, the CDR3 is TGTGCCAGCAGCGGGACCGCGGACCCCCACGAGCAGTACTTC. Its protein is CASSGTADPHEQYF. The rearrangement links TRBV27 to TRBJ2-7, with D perhaps assigned TRBD1 or TRBD2 (5 bases each). Deletions cut 6 bases from V and 5 bases from J, with 17 bases between. The germline gives CDR1 MNHEY, CDR2 SMNVEV (reference sequence). The CDR3 is 14 amino acids.

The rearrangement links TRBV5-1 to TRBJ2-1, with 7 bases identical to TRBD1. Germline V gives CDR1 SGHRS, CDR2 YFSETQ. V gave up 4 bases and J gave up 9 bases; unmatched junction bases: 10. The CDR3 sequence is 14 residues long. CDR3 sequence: CASSPGDSETEQFF. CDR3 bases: TGCGCCAGCAGCCCCGGGGACAGCGAAACTGAGCAGTTCTTC.

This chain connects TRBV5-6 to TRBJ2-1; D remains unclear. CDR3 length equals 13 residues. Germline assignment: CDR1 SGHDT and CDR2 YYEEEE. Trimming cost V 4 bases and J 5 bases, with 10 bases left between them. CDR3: CASSTTLNNEQFF. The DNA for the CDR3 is TGTGCCAGCAGCACAACACTGAACAATGAGCAGTTCTTC.

CDR3 amino acids: CASSIQGEYSNQPQHF. The CDR3, as DNA: TGTGCCAGTAGTATTCAGGGGGAATATAGCAATCAGCCCCAGCATTTT. The chain combines TRBV19 with TRBJ1-5; 7 nucleotides agree with TRBD1. This CDR3 comprises 16 residues. The germline gives CDR1 LNHDA, CDR2 SQIVND (reference sequence). Losses at the gene ends were 3 bases for V and 0 bases for J; bases not matched to a gene: 5.

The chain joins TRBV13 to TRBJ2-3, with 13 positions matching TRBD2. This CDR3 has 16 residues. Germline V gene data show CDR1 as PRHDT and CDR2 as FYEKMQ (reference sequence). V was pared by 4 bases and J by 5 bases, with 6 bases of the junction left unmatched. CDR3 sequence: CASSSRLAGGGDTQYF. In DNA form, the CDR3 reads TGTGCCAGCAGCTCCCGACTAGCGGGAGGTGGAGATACGCAGTATTTT.

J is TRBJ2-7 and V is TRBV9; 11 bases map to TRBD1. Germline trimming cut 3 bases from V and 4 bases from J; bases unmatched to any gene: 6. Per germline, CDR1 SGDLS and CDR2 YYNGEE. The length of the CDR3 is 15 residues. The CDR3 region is CASSAKGQGGYEQYF. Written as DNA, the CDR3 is TGTGCCAGCAGCGCGAAGGGACAGGGGGGATACGAGCAGTACTTC.

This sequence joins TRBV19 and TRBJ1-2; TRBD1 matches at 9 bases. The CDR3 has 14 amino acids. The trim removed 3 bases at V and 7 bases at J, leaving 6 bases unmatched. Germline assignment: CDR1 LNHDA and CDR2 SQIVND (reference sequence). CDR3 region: CASSILGQGRGYTF. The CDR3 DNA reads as TGTGCCAGTAGTATCTTGGGACAGGGACGTGGCTACACCTTC.